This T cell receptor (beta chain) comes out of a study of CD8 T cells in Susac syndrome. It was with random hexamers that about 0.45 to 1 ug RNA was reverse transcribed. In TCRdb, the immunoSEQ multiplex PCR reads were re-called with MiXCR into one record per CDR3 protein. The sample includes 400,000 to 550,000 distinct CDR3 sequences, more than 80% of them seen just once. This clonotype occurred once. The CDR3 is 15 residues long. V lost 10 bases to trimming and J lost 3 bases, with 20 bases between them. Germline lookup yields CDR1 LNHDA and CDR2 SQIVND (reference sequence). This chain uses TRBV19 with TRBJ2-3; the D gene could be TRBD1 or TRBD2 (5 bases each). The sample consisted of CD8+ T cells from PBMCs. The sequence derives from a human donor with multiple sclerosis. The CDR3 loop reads CATTPGPEDTDTQYF. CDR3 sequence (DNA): TGTGCCACAACCCCGGGACCCGAAGATACAGATACGCAGTATTTT.